One and the same sample provided the 22 T cell receptor beta chains below, sequenced in a study of blood T cell repertoires in COVID-19. Assay: immunoSEQ multiplex PCR; the TCRdb copy retains only in-frame clones and omits some. The sample lists around 94,000 clones, approximately 86% occurring once. Input material: peripheral blood. The receptors stem from a man at least 80 years old with acute or convalescent COVID-19.

This chain links TRBV7-3 with TRBJ2-3, with D perhaps matching TRBD2 (6 bases). This CDR3 comprises 14 residues. Trimming left V 5 bases short and J 4 bases short, with 13 bases between. Per germline, CDR1 SGHTA and CDR2 FQGTGA. The CDR3 spells CASSRLGPPDTQYF. The CDR3 region has the DNA TGTGCCAGCAGCAGACTAGGACCCCCAGATACGCAGTATTTT.

This clone has just one count. The rearrangement uses TRBV6-1 and TRBJ1-3; the D gene is possibly TRBD1 (6 bases). Germline CDR1 reads MNHNS; CDR2 reads SASEGT. The CDR3 is made up of 15 amino acids. Trimming removed 3 bases at V and 1 base at J, with 10 bases between. CDR3 DNA sequence: TGTGCCAGCAGTGATACAGGGTCGTCTGGAAACACCATATATTTT. This encodes CASSDTGSSGNTIYF.

The rearrangement links TRBV24-1 to TRBJ1-2, with a possible D match to TRBD1 (6 bases). The V end was cut by 5 bases, the J end by 7 bases, with 16 bases between. The CDR3 consists of 14 residues. The V gene's germline CDR1 is KGHDR and CDR2 SFDVKD. The CDR3 is CATSAAGAWGGYTF. CDR3 nucleotides: TGTGCCACCAGTGCCGCAGGGGCTTGGGGTGGCTACACCTTC.

The chain combines TRBV5-4 with TRBJ2-5; possibly TRBD1 for D (6 bases). The V gene's germline CDR1 is SGHNT and CDR2 YYREEE (reference sequence). The CDR3 has 14 amino acids. V gave up 4 bases and J gave up 0 bases, with 10 bases separating them. The CDR3 is CASSPGQHQETQYF. DNA for the CDR3: TGTGCCAGCAGCCCGGGACAACACCAAGAGACCCAGTACTTC.

This chain uses TRBV7-9 with TRBJ1-2, with D possibly being TRBD1 (6 bases). Looked up from germline, CDR1 is SEHNR and CDR2 is FQNEAQ (reference sequence). V gave up 0 bases and J gave up 5 bases, with 13 bases separating them. The CDR3 runs to 15 residues. CDR3 nucleotide sequence: TGTGCCAGCAGCTTAGCGGGGGGGCTTGAATATGGCTACACCTTC. Protein sequence: CASSLAGGLEYGYTF. Full variable domain (missing parts from reference TRBV7-9 and TRBJ1-2): DTGVSQNPRHKITKRGQNVTFRCDPISEHNRLYWYRQTLGQGPEFLTYFQNEAQLEKSRLLSDRFSAERPKGSFSTLEIQRTEQGDSAMYLCASSLAGGLEYGYTFGSGTRLTVV.

The chain uses TRBV27 and TRBJ2-7; D call uncertain. V gave up 8 bases and J gave up 6 bases, with 20 bases separating them. The CDR3 totals 14 residues. Germline lookup yields CDR1 MNHEY and CDR2 SMNVEV (reference sequence). The CDR3 nucleotides read TGTGCCAGCTCAACGATTGTGGGTGTAGCCGAGCAGTACTTC. This codes for CASSTIVGVAEQYF.

The chain links TRBV11-2 to TRBJ2-1; 10 positions agree with TRBD2. This CDR3 has 16 amino acids. CDR1 and CDR2 (germline): SGHAT, FQNNGV. Trimming removed 5 bases from V and 5 bases from J; junction bases left unmatched: 9. This chain's CDR3 is CASSPLGLALNNEQFF. As DNA, the CDR3 is TGTGCCAGCAGCCCTTTGGGACTAGCGCTTAACAATGAGCAGTTCTTC.

The chain links TRBV12-2 to TRBJ2-7; TRBD1 is the table's D call and was not checked against the DNA. TRBV12-2 has pseudogene status. This CDR3 region has 17 residues. The chain's CDR3 is CASRLVPDRGEYYEQYF. The DNA for the CDR3 is TGTGCAAGTCGCTTAGTGCCGGACAGGGGGGAATACTACGAGCAGTACTTC.

The chain uses TRBV27 and TRBJ1-5; D remains ambiguous. Between the trimmed V and J ends, which lost 6 bases and 0 bases, there was a span of 6 bases. Per germline, CDR1 MNHEY and CDR2 SMNVEV (reference sequence). The CDR3 spans 13 residues. Here the CDR3 DNA reads TGTGCCAGCAGACGGTATAGCAATCAGCCCCAGCATTTT. It specifies CASRRYSNQPQHF.

This CDR3 reads CASSTGQGARGGANYGYTF. For the CDR3, the DNA is TGTGCCAGTAGTACGGGACAGGGGGCGCGTGGGGGAGCTAACTATGGCTACACCTTC. The chain employs TRBV19 and TRBJ1-2; 12 nucleotides line up with TRBD1. With 4 bases clipped from V and 0 bases from J, the junction kept 12 bases outside the gene matches. The CDR3 loop spans 19 amino acids. The germline CDR1 and CDR2 sequences are LNHDA and SQIVND (reference sequence).

The chain joins TRBV28 to TRBJ1-3; TRBD1 might be the D (6 bases). Trimming removed 4 bases from V and 0 bases from J, with 13 bases in between. The CDR3 is made up of 16 amino acids. Germline values: CDR1 MDHEN, CDR2 SYDVKM. The CDR3 is CASSSLRGNSGNTIYF. The CDR3 nucleotides read TGTGCCAGCAGTTCCCTCAGGGGCAACTCTGGAAACACCATATATTTT.

V gene TRBV28 combines with J gene TRBJ2-1; D gene ambiguous. CDR1 is MDHEN and CDR2 is SYDVKM in the germline V gene. The V end lost 5 bases, the J end lost 3 bases, and 11 bases lay between the germline ends. The CDR3 loop spans 14 amino acids. The CDR3: CASSPDIVYNEQFF. The CDR3 nucleotides read TGTGCCAGCAGTCCAGACATTGTCTACAATGAGCAGTTCTTC.

The genes are TRBV27 and TRBJ2-3; tentatively, D is TRBD2 (5 bases). The V gene lost 6 bases and the J gene lost 3 bases, with 7 bases spanning the gap. Germline values: CDR1 MNHEY, CDR2 SMNVEV (reference sequence). The CDR3 has 12 amino acids. CDR3 sequence: CASSGKTDTQYF. DNA of the CDR3: TGTGCCAGCAGCGGGAAAACAGATACGCAGTATTTT.

This clone was recorded once. The rearrangement links TRBV5-6 to TRBJ2-1; D unclear. This CDR3 contains 14 residues. The V gene lost 2 bases and the J gene lost 6 bases, with 12 bases spanning the gap. The germline V gene has CDR1 SGHDT and CDR2 YYEEEE. The CDR3 DNA reads as TGTGCCAGCAGCTTTATCGATGTGGCCAATGAGCAGTTCTTC. Translation gives CASSFIDVANEQFF.

V is TRBV6-5 and J is TRBJ2-2, with 8 bases identical to TRBD2. The V segment lost 2 bases and the J segment 2 bases; nucleotides outside the gene matches: 4. The CDR3 totals 16 residues. Germline V gene lookup returns CDR1 MNHEY and CDR2 SVGAGI. This CDR3 is CASSYPSGGNTGELFF. The CDR3 bases are TGTGCCAGCAGTTACCCGAGCGGGGGAAACACCGGGGAGCTGTTTTTT.

The V and J genes are TRBV6-5 and TRBJ2-1, with TRBD2 matching 8 bases. This CDR3 has 14 residues. V was pared by 7 bases and J by 8 bases, with 10 bases of the junction left unmatched. Germline values: CDR1 MNHEY, CDR2 SVGAGI. In nucleotides, the CDR3 is TGTGCCAGCAAACCCGGGAGGGCCTCGGATGAGCAGTTCTTC. It yields the protein CASKPGRASDEQFF.

The chain couples TRBV7-2 to TRBJ2-1; 9 nucleotides agree with TRBD1. The trim removed 5 bases at V and 9 bases at J, leaving 14 bases unmatched. Germline CDR1 SGHTA, CDR2 FQGNSA. The CDR3 extends over 16 amino acids. The CDR3 region has the DNA TGTGCCAGCAGCGTCCACCCGGGACAGGGCGGTGGTGAGCAGTTCTTC. Its protein product is CASSVHPGQGGGEQFF.

The chain has TRBV28 and TRBJ1-2, with 8 bases aligning to TRBD1. The V gene's germline CDR1 is MDHEN and CDR2 SYDVKM. The CDR3 is 16 amino acids. Unmatched junction bases numbered 8, after V lost 1 base and J lost 4 bases. In DNA form, the CDR3 reads TGTGCCAGCAGTTTATCGGGACAGGCGGAGGGCTATGGCTACACCTTC. It is translated as CASSLSGQAEGYGYTF.

The sample holds one count of this clone. The chain combines TRBV5-6 with TRBJ2-1, with 7 bases identical to TRBD1. Unmatched junction bases numbered 8, after V lost 5 bases and J lost 0 bases. This CDR3 region has 16 residues. Germline CDR1 is SGHDT and CDR2 is YYEEEE. The CDR3 reads CASREGGESSYNEQFF. The CDR3, as DNA: TGTGCCAGCAGAGAAGGGGGCGAAAGCTCCTACAATGAGCAGTTCTTC.

The chain has TRBV19 and TRBJ2-3; 7 nucleotides line up with TRBD2. The V segment lost 3 bases and the J segment 2 bases; nucleotides outside the gene matches: 14. Per the germline V gene, CDR1 is LNHDA and CDR2 is SQIVND (reference sequence). The CDR3 is made up of 18 amino acids. CDR3 in amino acids: CASSMGLFKDGVTDTQYF. Written as DNA, the CDR3 is TGTGCCAGTAGTATGGGACTATTTAAGGATGGGGTCACAGATACGCAGTATTTT.

V and J are TRBV28 and TRBJ1-2; 8 positions agree with TRBD1. V gave up 10 bases and J gave up 3 bases; unmatched junction bases: 13. Germline CDR1 is MDHEN and CDR2 is SYDVKM. CDR3 size: 15 residues. The CDR3 nucleotides read TGTGCCACCTACAGGGGGACCTCCTGGGACTATGGCTACACCTTC. Translating gives CATYRGTSWDYGYTF.

This chain joins TRBV6-2 or TRBV6-3 and TRBJ2-6; D is uncertain. The CDR3 totals 15 residues. Germline V gene sequence: CDR1 MNHEY, CDR2 SVGEGT. V lost 6 bases and J lost 0, with 9 bases in between. DNA of the CDR3: TGTGCCAGCAGCCTTCGTGTCTCTGGGGCCAACGTCCTGACTTTC. Its protein is CASSLRVSGANVLTF.